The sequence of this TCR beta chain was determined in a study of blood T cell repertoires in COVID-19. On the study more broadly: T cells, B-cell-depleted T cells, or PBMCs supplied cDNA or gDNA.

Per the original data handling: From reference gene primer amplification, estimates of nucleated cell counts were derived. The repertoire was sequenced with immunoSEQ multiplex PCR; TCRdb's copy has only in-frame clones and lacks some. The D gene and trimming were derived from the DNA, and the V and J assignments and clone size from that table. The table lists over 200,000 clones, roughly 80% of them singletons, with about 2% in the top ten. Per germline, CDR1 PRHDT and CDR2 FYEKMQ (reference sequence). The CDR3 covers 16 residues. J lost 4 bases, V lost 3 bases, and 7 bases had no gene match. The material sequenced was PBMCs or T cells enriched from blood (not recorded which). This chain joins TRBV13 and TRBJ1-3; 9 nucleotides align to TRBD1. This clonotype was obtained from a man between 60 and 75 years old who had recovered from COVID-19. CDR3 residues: CASSFVQGARGNTIYF. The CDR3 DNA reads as TGTGCCAGCAGCTTCGTACAGGGGGCGCGGGGAAACACCATATATTTT.